The present T cell receptor (beta chain) was sequenced within a study of cytomegalovirus exposure and HLA in healthy donors. The PCR made use of 60 Vbeta and 13 Jbeta primers. Data came from immunoSEQ multiplex PCR; TCRdb stores just in-frame clones and leaves some out. In the table there are roughly 140,000 clones, nearly 85% of which are singletons. General study points: Immune exposure was documented only through CMV serostatus. Reportedly, a later analysis found an Asian-associated ancestry cluster had fewer N-insertions than the roughly 700-donor mean. TCR beta V segments were, for the most part, productive about 87% or about 30% of the time in an earlier analysis.

Only one count was recorded for this clone. What it binds is unknown. The CDR3 has 15 residues. V was pared by 4 bases and J by 7 bases, with 7 bases of the junction left unmatched. Germline V gene sequence: CDR1 SGDLS, CDR2 YYNGEE. The chain has TRBV9 and TRBJ2-3; TRBD2 aligns across 12 bases. The clonotype comes from a male donor in good health and CMV-seronegative. The sequenced sample was PBMCs. The CDR3 nucleotides are TGTGCCAGCAGCAACGGACTAGCGGGGTTGAATACGCAGTATTTT. It encodes CASSNGLAGLNTQYF.